This passage covers 21 T cell receptor beta chains from one sample sequenced in a study of shared clonotypes between healthy human individuals. Clones were sequenced by immunoSEQ multiplex PCR, and TCRdb holds only the in-frame ones, with some missing. The repertoire holds millions of clones, with 85% to 95% as singletons. Input material: naive CD4+ T cells sorted from blood. Regarding subset: CD45RA+ positively selected. These receptors came from a young man in good health.

This clone was seen a single time. The V call is TRBV14, the J call TRBJ1-3; 7 nucleotides align to TRBD1. Unmatched junction bases numbered 6, after V lost 4 bases and J lost 3 bases. There are 15 residues in the CDR3. The germline V gene has CDR1 SGHDN and CDR2 FVKESK. The CDR3 sequence is CASSRSGQRGNTIYF. CDR3 coding DNA: TGTGCCAGCAGCCGATCGGGACAGCGTGGAAACACCATATATTTT.

The rearrangement links TRBV18 to TRBJ2-4; 7 bases align to TRBD1. The junction had 8 bases not matched to a gene; V was cut back by 3 bases and J by 0 bases. This CDR3 has 17 residues. The V gene's germline CDR1 is KGHSH and CDR2 LQKENI. CDR3: CASSPTTGTLAKNIQYF. The CDR3 DNA follows: TGTGCCAGCTCACCCACGACAGGGACGCTAGCCAAAAACATTCAGTACTTC.

This chain links TRBV12-5 with TRBJ1-2, with no clear D. The CDR3 loop spans 12 amino acids. CDR1 and CDR2 (germline): LGHNT, FRNRAP. Trimming removed 11 bases from V and 1 base from J, with 11 bases in between. This chain's CDR3 is CAGGPHNYGYTF. The CDR3 nucleotides read TGTGCTGGCGGCCCCCATAACTATGGCTACACCTTC.

The chain combines TRBV28 with TRBJ2-7; D is ambiguous. Germline CDR1 MDHEN, CDR2 SYDVKM. V lost 4 bases and J lost 7, with 5 bases in between. This CDR3 region has 10 residues. The CDR3 coding sequence is TGTGCCAGCAGTTCCCGGGAGCAGTACTTC. It codes for CASSSREQYF.

V gene TRBV7-2 combines with J gene TRBJ2-7, with 9 bases lining up with TRBD2. V lost 4 bases and J lost 4; bases outside the gene matches: 5. This CDR3 contains 14 residues. Germline V lookup: CDR1 SGHTA, CDR2 FQGNSA. The CDR3 nucleotides are TGTGCCAGCAGCTCGACTAGCGGTCTTTACGAGCAGTACTTC. It is translated as CASSSTSGLYEQYF. The whole variable domain, filled in from reference TRBV7-2 and TRBJ2-7, reads GAGVSQSPSNKVTEKGKDVELRCDPISGHTALYWYRQSLGQGLEFLIYFQGNSAPDKSGLPSDRFSAERTGGSVSTLTIQRTQQEDSAVYLCASSSTSGLYEQYFGPGTRLTVT.

The chain joins TRBV11-2 to TRBJ2-7; tentatively, D is TRBD1 (5 bases). V shed 4 bases and J shed 5 bases, with 18 bases lying between them. The CDR3 has 15 residues. Germline assignment: CDR1 SGHAT and CDR2 FQNNGV. The CDR3 region has the DNA TGTGCCAGCAGCTCGATATCAGGCAGGGTCAACGAGCAGTACTTC. It codes for CASSSISGRVNEQYF.

The CDR3 protein is CASSRVVDEQFF. The CDR3 DNA is TGTGCCAGCAGCCGCGTTGTAGATGAGCAGTTCTTC. The chain uses TRBV7-2 and TRBJ2-1; D unresolved. This CDR3 comprises 12 residues. Germline values: CDR1 SGHTA, CDR2 FQGNSA. Trimming removed 5 bases from V and 8 bases from J, with 10 bases in between.

This chain connects TRBV30 to TRBJ1-4; tentative D call: TRBD1 (6 bases). The CDR3 spans 13 residues. In germline, CDR1 is GTSNPN, CDR2 SVGIG (reference sequence). Trimming pared 3 bases from V and 5 bases from J, leaving 10 bases between. The CDR3 loop reads CAWRGQPNEKLFF. The DNA of the CDR3 is TGTGCCTGGAGAGGACAGCCGAATGAAAAACTGTTTTTT.

The V call is TRBV6-5, the J call TRBJ2-2, with 8 bases matching TRBD2. The trim removed 6 bases at V and 4 bases at J, leaving 7 bases unmatched. Germline V gives CDR1 MNHEY, CDR2 SVGAGI. This CDR3 has 15 residues. CDR3 sequence: CASRPGGAITGELFF. As DNA, the CDR3 is TGTGCCAGCAGGCCCGGGGGGGCAATCACCGGGGAGCTGTTTTTT.

The chain couples TRBV30 to TRBJ1-2; TRBD1 might be the D (5 bases). CDR1 GTSNPN and CDR2 SVGIG come from the germline V gene (reference sequence). The CDR3 spans 10 residues. With 1 base removed from V and 13 bases from J, the gap between germline ends came to 10 bases. As DNA, the CDR3 is TGTGCCTGGAGTGGTCAGGGTTTCACCTTC. Encoded protein: CAWSGQGFTF. The full variable domain, rest sourced from reference TRBV30 and TRBJ1-2, is SQTIHQWPATLVQPVGSPLSLECTVEGTSNPNLYWYRQAAGRGLQLLFYSVGIGQISSEVPQNLSASRPQDRQFILSSKKLLLSDSGFYLCAWSGQGFTFGSGTRLTVV.

The chain uses TRBV19 and TRBJ2-1; possibly TRBD1 for D (5 bases). V was pared by 1 base and J by 10 bases, with 8 bases between. CDR3 size: 12 residues. In germline, CDR1 is LNHDA, CDR2 SQIVND (reference sequence). The DNA of the CDR3 is TGTGCCAGTAGTATAGTAGCAGGGGAGCAGTTCTTC. Protein: CASSIVAGEQFF. Full variable domain (rest looked up from reference TRBV19 and TRBJ2-1): DGGITQSPKYLFRKEGQNVTLSCEQNLNHDAMYWYRQDPGQGLRLIYYSQIVNDFQKGDIAEGYSVSREKKESFPLTVTSAQKNPTAFYLCASSIVAGEQFFGPGTRLTVL.

In DNA form, the CDR3 reads TGCGCCAGCAGCTTGATACAGACCAATGAGCAGTTCTTC. Protein product: CASSLIQTNEQFF. This chain connects TRBV5-1 to TRBJ2-1, with D unclear. The CDR3 contains 13 residues. Germline CDR1 and CDR2: SGHRS and YFSETQ. Between the trimmed V and J ends, which lost 1 base and 6 bases, there was a span of 8 bases.

This chain joins TRBV9 and TRBJ2-7; 9 bases are shared with TRBD2. CDR1 and CDR2 from the germline V gene are SGDLS and YYNGEE. This CDR3 has 16 amino acids. V lost 3 bases and J lost 0; bases outside the gene matches: 7. CDR3 sequence reads: CASSEGGTSTSYEQYF. The DNA for the CDR3 is TGTGCCAGCAGCGAGGGAGGGACTAGCACCTCCTACGAGCAGTACTTC.

This sequence joins TRBV11-3 and TRBJ2-3; TRBD2 matches 7 bases. The CDR3 contains 16 residues. Germline CDR1 reads SGHNT; CDR2 reads YENEEA. With V trimmed by 5 bases and J by 2 bases, 10 bases remained unmatched. Here the CDR3 reads CASSPGSSGNTDTQYF. In DNA form, the CDR3 reads TGTGCCAGCAGCCCAGGATCTAGCGGTAACACAGATACGCAGTATTTT.

The chain couples TRBV19 to TRBJ2-4; D is uncertain. V lost 4 bases, J lost 5 bases, and 6 bases lay in between. The CDR3 length is 12 residues. CDR1 is LNHDA and CDR2 is SQIVND in the germline V gene (reference sequence). The CDR3 bases are TGTGCCAGTAGTACCGCAGAAAACATTCAGTACTTC. This gives the protein CASSTAENIQYF.

This clone was seen a single time. The gene calls are TRBV19 and TRBJ1-2; 11 bases are shared with TRBD1. Germline CDR1 is LNHDA and CDR2 is SQIVND (reference sequence). The CDR3 runs 12 residues. Germline trimming cut 11 bases from V and 6 bases from J; bases unmatched to any gene: 5. Here the CDR3 DNA reads TGTGCCTGGGGACAGGGGGTTCATGGCTACACCTTC. Amino acids: CAWGQGVHGYTF.

This chain uses TRBV30 with TRBJ1-2, with a weak D call TRBD1 (5 bases). This CDR3 is 13 amino acids long. Looked up from germline, CDR1 is GTSNPN and CDR2 is SVGIG (reference sequence). Deletions cut 1 base from V and 5 bases from J, with 11 bases between. In nucleotides, the CDR3 is TGTGCCTGGAGTGCGGGACCCGGTTATGGCTACACCTTC. It codes for CAWSAGPGYGYTF. Using reference TRBV30 and TRBJ1-2 for the parts outside the CDR3, the full variable domain is SQTIHQWPATLVQPVGSPLSLECTVEGTSNPNLYWYRQAAGRGLQLLFYSVGIGQISSEVPQNLSASRPQDRQFILSSKKLLLSDSGFYLCAWSAGPGYGYTFGSGTRLTVV.

The chain uses TRBV6-9 and TRBJ2-2; 7 bases match TRBD2. Germline CDR1 is MNHGY and CDR2 is SVAAGI. The CDR3 loop spans 17 amino acids. J lost 6 bases, V lost 3 bases, and 13 bases had no gene match. The CDR3: CASSYPLGGTGAGELFF. CDR3 coding DNA: TGTGCCAGCAGTTACCCCCTGGGAGGGACTGGAGCCGGGGAGCTGTTTTTT.

This chain joins TRBV5-1 and TRBJ2-2, with D unclear. Trimming removed 4 bases from V and 5 bases from J, with 9 bases in between. The germline gives CDR1 SGHRS, CDR2 YFSETQ. This CDR3 spans 13 amino acids. This CDR3 is CASSARETGELFF. In nucleotides, the CDR3 is TGCGCCAGCAGCGCCAGAGAGACCGGGGAGCTGTTTTTT.

V is TRBV5-1 and J is TRBJ2-3; TRBD2 matches at 7 bases. Germline V gene data show CDR1 as SGHRS and CDR2 as YFSETQ. This CDR3 contains 16 residues. Trimming cost V 1 base and J 2 bases; bases outside gene matches: 7. CDR3 protein: CASSLRPSGYTDTQYF. CDR3 DNA sequence: TGCGCCAGCAGCTTGCGCCCTAGCGGTTACACAGATACGCAGTATTTT.

The chain uses TRBV30 and TRBJ2-7; 11 bases line up with TRBD1. CDR1 GTSNPN and CDR2 SVGIG come from the germline V gene (reference sequence). J gave up 4 bases and V 0 bases, and 5 bases lay outside the gene matches. The CDR3 covers 15 residues. CDR3 in DNA: TGTGCCTGGAGTGTAGGGGGACAGGGGGTATACGAGCAGTACTTC. This encodes CAWSVGGQGVYEQYF.